The TCR beta chain described here comes from a study of blood T cell dynamics during melanoma immunotherapy. Study observations and caveats: Cell-free DNA CDR3 sequences most resembled the immune-effector CD8+ subset, which was also most clonal.

The CDR3 sequence is 12 residues long. CDR1 WNHNN and CDR2 SYGVQD come from the germline V gene (reference sequence). Trimming stripped 8 bases from V and 5 bases from J, with 10 bases between. About this clone itself: The antigen remains undetermined.

For sorted CD8+ subsets, all extracted DNA was loaded. TCRdb's table, derived via immunoSEQ multiplex PCR, lists solely in-frame clones and lacks some. The repertoire holds around 12,000 clones, with around nine tenths as singletons. Time point defined: week 3, after first cycle of checkpoint inhibitor. Disease control meant complete response, partial response or stable disease at 12 weeks. Patients with prior systemic cancer treatment, concomitant immunosuppressants, or other active malignancies were excluded. The sample in question was effector memory CD8+ T cells from blood, obtained from a patient treated with checkpoint blockade. This rearrangement joins TRBV10-1 to TRBJ1-3; D unclear. This sequence originates from a human donor with melanoma. CDR3 bases: TGCGCCAGCGGCTTTGACAGAAACACCATATATTTT. Translation gives CASGFDRNTIYF.